This entry lists 13 T cell receptor beta chains sequenced from one sample in a study of patients and donors after allogeneic stem cell transplantation. Each CDR3 protein is one row after TCRdb ran MiXCR on the RT-PCR reads. Among roughly 140,000 distinct CDR3 sequences listed, 30% to 45% were seen once. Material for sequencing was blood, either unsorted or a sorted T cell fraction (not recorded which). The receptors derive from a human donor who was either an allogeneic HSCT recipient or a stem cell or donor lymphocyte infusion donor (not recorded which). It is not recorded whose cells these are; they may come from a transplant donor.

V usage is TRBV7-9 and J usage is TRBJ2-7; 13 nucleotides line up with TRBD2. The trim removed 1 base at V and 2 bases at J, leaving 2 bases unmatched. The CDR3 totals 16 residues. Looked up from germline, CDR1 is SEHNR and CDR2 is FQNEAQ (reference sequence). The chain's CDR3 is CASSLVGLAGPYEQYV. In DNA, the CDR3 is TGTGCCAGCAGCTTAGTGGGACTAGCGGGGCCCTACGAGCAGTACGTC.

The chain couples TRBV20-1 to TRBJ1-5; perhaps TRBD1 as D (6 bases). This CDR3 is 16 amino acids long. Trimming removed 4 bases at V and 2 bases at J, with 18 bases between. From germline, CDR1 is DFQATT and CDR2 SNEGSKA (reference sequence). This CDR3 is CSAKPHDRRGNQPQHF. The CDR3 coding sequence is TGCAGTGCTAAACCCCACGACAGGCGGGGCAATCAGCCCCAGCATTTT.

This clonotype was counted between two and nine times. The V gene is TRBV20-1, the J gene TRBJ1-6; 8 bases are shared with TRBD1. Germline CDR1 reads DFQATT; CDR2 reads SNEGSKA (reference sequence). The CDR3 contains 14 residues. With V trimmed by 0 bases and J by 9 bases, 4 bases remained unmatched. CDR3 amino acids: CSARETGGRSPLHF. CDR3 DNA: TGCAGTGCTAGAGAAACAGGGGGGCGTTCACCCCTCCACTTT.

The gene calls are TRBV5-6 and TRBJ1-4; 10 positions agree with TRBD1. The CDR3 totals 19 residues. The V segment lost 4 bases and the J segment 0 bases; nucleotides outside the gene matches: 12. Germline CDR1 is SGHDT and CDR2 is YYEEEE. CDR3 in amino acids: CASSPDRGQLSATNEKLFF. CDR3 DNA sequence: TGTGCCAGCAGCCCCGACAGGGGGCAACTATCTGCAACTAATGAAAAACTGTTTTTT.

The genes are TRBV29-1 and TRBJ1-5; 9 positions match TRBD1. The germline CDR1 and CDR2 sequences are SQVTM and ANQGSEA. Trimming removed 6 bases from V and 5 bases from J; junction bases left unmatched: 5. There are 13 residues in the CDR3. Here the CDR3 DNA reads TGCAGCGTCGGACAGGGGACCGATCAGCCCCAGCATTTT. It translates to CSVGQGTDQPQHF.

This clonotype has a handful of counts. This chain connects TRBV4-3 to TRBJ2-3; D call uncertain. The length of the CDR3 is 14 residues. The germline gives CDR1 LGHNA, CDR2 YSLEER. V was shortened by 1 base and J by 1 base, with 6 bases between the two germline ends. The CDR3 DNA sequence: TGCGCCAGCAGCCAAGCCTGGGGCACAGATACGCAGTATTTT. This codes for CASSQAWGTDTQYF.

The V and J genes are TRBV9 and TRBJ2-5; TRBD1 matches 7 bases. The CDR3 runs 14 residues. The germline V gene encodes CDR1 SGDLS and CDR2 YYNGEE. V gave up 0 bases and J gave up 4 bases; unmatched junction bases: 3. In nucleotides, the CDR3 is TGTGCCAGCAGCGTAGGAGGGGGCGGAGAGACCCAGTACTTC. Its translation is CASSVGGGGETQYF.

The chain carries TRBV20-1 and TRBJ1-2, with D possibly TRBD1 on 5 matching bases. Germline V gives CDR1 DFQATT, CDR2 SNEGSKA (reference sequence). V was clipped by 6 bases and J by 6 bases, with 26 bases between them. This CDR3 is 16 amino acids long. As DNA, the CDR3 is TGCAGTGCCCCCGGGGCCCGCGGAAACTGGATCCATGGCTACACCTTC. It encodes CSAPGARGNWIHGYTF.

This chain uses TRBV7-2 with TRBJ1-6, with TRBD1 matching over 7 bases. This CDR3 is built from 15 residues. The germline CDR1 and CDR2 sequences are SGHTA and FQGNSA. V shed 2 bases and J 5 bases; nucleotides not matched to a gene: 3. CDR3 DNA: TGTGCCAGCAGCTTACAGGGACAGCATAATTCACCCCTCCACTTT. Its translation: CASSLQGQHNSPLHF.

V and J are TRBV24-1 and TRBJ2-1; 8 positions match TRBD1. The V gene's germline CDR1 is KGHDR and CDR2 SFDVKD. V shed 3 bases, J shed 10 bases, and the junction held 4 bases outside the gene matches. The CDR3 is 13 residues long. This CDR3 is CATSDGQGREQFF. Written as DNA, the CDR3 is TGTGCCACCAGTGATGGACAGGGCCGGGAGCAGTTCTTC.

Only a few counts were recorded for this clonotype. The V and J genes are TRBV12-3 or TRBV12-4 and TRBJ1-6, with D uncertain. This CDR3 region has 13 residues. V was cut by 2 bases and J by 10 bases, with 9 bases left in between. DNA of the CDR3: TGTGCCAGCAGTTTATGGGAAGGGTCACCCCTCCACTTT. Its translation: CASSLWEGSPLHF.

The chain combines TRBV19 with TRBJ1-1; D is ambiguous. Germline V gives CDR1 LNHDA, CDR2 SQIVND (reference sequence). The V end lost 7 bases, the J end lost 5 bases, and 20 bases lay between the germline ends. This CDR3 has 15 residues. CDR3 residues: CASTLPRSRRTEAFF. Here the CDR3 DNA reads TGTGCCAGTACCCTACCAAGGAGCCGGCGTACTGAAGCTTTCTTT.

This clonotype occurred many times. The rearrangement uses TRBV12-3 or TRBV12-4 and TRBJ1-5; D possibly corresponds to TRBD1 (5 bases). The CDR3 is 13 amino acids. Trimming removed 5 bases from V and 2 bases from J, with 7 bases in between. CDR3 DNA: TGTGCCAGCAGTCAGGGCGGCAATCAGCCCCAGCATTTT. Protein: CASSQGGNQPQHF.